The 25 T cell receptor beta chains in this list originate from one sample, sequenced in a study of graft-versus-host responses after intestinal transplantation. These TCRs are of unknown antigen specificity. Data came from immunoSEQ multiplex PCR; TCRdb stores just in-frame clones and leaves some out. The data show over 90,000 clones, with 80% to 95% seen just once and around 1.2% held by the top ten. Sequencing used unstimulated CD8+ T cells sorted from spleen or lymph node cells, obtained before intestinal transplant. All receptors derive from a human donor who received an intestinal transplant.

The rearrangement uses TRBV14 and TRBJ2-2; the match to TRBD2 covers 13 bases. Germline CDR1 is SGHDN and CDR2 is FVKESK. The CDR3 loop spans 16 amino acids. J was trimmed by 5 bases and V by 3 bases; bases with no gene match: 3. As DNA, the CDR3 is TGTGCCAGCAGCCAGGGACTAGCGGGGCCAACCGGGGAGCTGTTTTTT. It yields the protein CASSQGLAGPTGELFF.

In this sample, this clone turned up once. V gene TRBV5-4 combines with J gene TRBJ1-1; 8 nucleotides align to TRBD1. In germline, CDR1 is SGHNT, CDR2 YYREEE (reference sequence). V lost 2 bases to trimming and J lost 1 base; unmatched junction nucleotides: 7. The CDR3 is made up of 16 amino acids. This CDR3 reads CASSLFWTGTNTEAFF. The CDR3 DNA follows: TGTGCCAGCAGCTTATTTTGGACAGGGACGAACACTGAAGCTTTCTTT.

The chain employs TRBV29-1 and TRBJ1-4; D not resolved. This CDR3 is 14 amino acids long. The germline gives CDR1 SQVTM, CDR2 ANQGSEA. V lost 7 bases and J lost 7, with 19 bases in between. CDR3 sequence (DNA): TGCAGCGCCAAAACGGGAGCTTCGGGTGAAAAACTGTTTTTT. This gives the protein CSAKTGASGEKLFF.

The V call is TRBV6-6, the J call TRBJ1-5; D is unresolved. Germline V gene lookup returns CDR1 MNHNY and CDR2 SVGAGI (reference sequence). The CDR3 is made up of 16 amino acids. The V end was cut by 0 bases, the J end by 7 bases, with 16 bases between. CDR3 bases: TGTGCCAGCAGTTACTCGATAGGAGGAGTGAGCCAGCCCCAGCATTTT. It yields the protein CASSYSIGGVSQPQHF.

The chain links TRBV5-6 to TRBJ2-1, with unresolved D. Trimming stripped 4 bases from V and 4 bases from J, with 6 bases between. The CDR3 length is 12 residues. Germline CDR1 reads SGHDT; CDR2 reads YYEEEE. The CDR3 sequence is CASSPRYNEQFF. CDR3 bases: TGTGCCAGCAGCCCCAGGTACAATGAGCAGTTCTTC.

The genes are TRBV19 and TRBJ2-5; 7 bases fit TRBD1. With V trimmed by 3 bases and J by 4 bases, 8 bases remained unmatched. Germline-derived CDR1 and CDR2 are LNHDA and SQIVND (reference sequence). This CDR3 is built from 15 residues. Written as DNA, the CDR3 is TGTGCCAGTAGTATGACAGGGTTGTTAGGAGAGACCCAGTACTTC. Protein: CASSMTGLLGETQYF.

The chain couples TRBV27 to TRBJ2-7; possibly TRBD1 for D (6 bases). V lost 3 bases and J 4 bases, leaving 10 bases between the germline ends. The CDR3 runs 13 residues. Germline CDR1 MNHEY, CDR2 SMNVEV (reference sequence). CDR3 sequence reads: CASSLVRGYEQYF. In DNA form, the CDR3 reads TGTGCCAGCAGTTTGGTCAGGGGTTACGAGCAGTACTTC.

The rearrangement uses TRBV4-1 and TRBJ2-5; no definite D call. Germline V CDR1 and CDR2: MGHRA, YSYEKL. V lost 4 bases and J 5 bases, leaving 17 bases between the germline ends. The length of the CDR3 is 15 residues. This CDR3 reads CASSRLGLMSETQYF. DNA for the CDR3: TGCGCCAGCAGCCGTCTTGGTCTAATGAGCGAGACCCAGTACTTC.

The chain carries TRBV6-1 and TRBJ1-6, with D unresolved. The germline V gene has CDR1 MNHNS and CDR2 SASEGT. Trimming removed 5 bases from V and 7 bases from J, with 12 bases in between. This CDR3 region has 14 residues. CDR3 coding DNA: TGTGCCAGCAGTTCCGAGGGATCGAATTCACCCCTCCACTTT. Translation gives CASSSEGSNSPLHF.

The chain couples TRBV4-2 to TRBJ2-7; either TRBD1 or TRBD2 may fit D (5 bases each). V lost 0 bases, J lost 2 bases, and 14 bases lay in between. Germline CDR1 is LGHNA and CDR2 is YNFKEQ. The length of the CDR3 is 16 residues. For the CDR3, the DNA is TGTGCCAGCAGCCAAGAAGGTTGGGGGACCACCTACGAGCAGTACTTC. The encoded protein is CASSQEGWGTTYEQYF.

This chain joins TRBV6-6 and TRBJ1-5; no definite D call. Deletions cut 6 bases from V and 4 bases from J, with 13 bases between. The CDR3 loop spans 14 amino acids. Germline CDR1 and CDR2: MNHNY and SVGAGI (reference sequence). CDR3 DNA sequence: TGTGCCAGCAGCCCCCTGACGGGAAATCAGCCCCAGCATTTT. It yields the protein CASSPLTGNQPQHF.

This chain links TRBV6-1 with TRBJ1-5; D uncertain. Germline loops: CDR1 MNHNS, CDR2 SASEGT. V lost 7 bases to trimming and J lost 0 bases, with 7 bases between them. The CDR3 has 13 residues. The CDR3 reads CASNRDSNQPQHF. CDR3 nucleotides: TGTGCCAGCAATCGGGATAGCAATCAGCCCCAGCATTTT.

This clone was seen once. This sequence joins TRBV6-1 and TRBJ1-2; no clear D. The CDR3 extends over 13 amino acids. CDR1 and CDR2 (germline): MNHNS, SASEGT. Trimming shortened V by 6 bases and J by 8 bases, and 16 bases separated the two germline ends. CDR3 sequence reads: CASSTPPNEGYTF. The DNA of the CDR3 is TGTGCCAGCAGCACACCACCTAATGAAGGCTACACCTTC.

The chain links TRBV19 to TRBJ2-2; a possible D gene is TRBD2 (6 bases). Germline V CDR1 and CDR2: LNHDA, SQIVND (reference sequence). The CDR3 sequence is 16 residues long. Deletions cut 5 bases from V and 4 bases from J, with 17 bases between. The DNA for the CDR3 is TGTGCCAGTAGTCCCCCACCGGGGGTGAGCACCGGGGAGCTGTTTTTT. Translating it yields CASSPPPGVSTGELFF.

V is TRBV27 and J is TRBJ1-6, with 7 bases identical to TRBD1. With 6 bases clipped from V and 6 bases from J, the junction kept 2 bases outside the gene matches. Germline lookup yields CDR1 MNHEY and CDR2 SMNVEV (reference sequence). CDR3 length: 13 residues. CDR3 in DNA: TGTGCCAGCAGGCAGGGGGGTAATTCACCCCTCCACTTT. Translated, it gives CASRQGGNSPLHF.

A word on this clone: Other DNA sequences in the sample encode the same CDR3. The chain employs TRBV29-1 and TRBJ2-7, with 12 nucleotides matching TRBD2. The junction had 5 bases not matched to a gene; V was cut back by 7 bases and J by 4 bases. Per germline, CDR1 SQVTM and CDR2 ANQGSEA. CDR3 size: 13 residues. DNA of the CDR3: TGCAGCGCGCTACTAGCGGGGGGTTACGAGCAGTACTTC. Translation: CSALLAGGYEQYF.

The V gene is TRBV6-1, the J gene TRBJ1-1; no definite D call. Trimming shortened V by 8 bases and J by 6 bases, and 10 bases separated the two germline ends. From germline, CDR1 is MNHNS and CDR2 SASEGT. CDR3 size: 11 residues. This chain's CDR3 is CASFTAAEAFF. The CDR3 coding sequence is TGTGCCAGCTTCACAGCTGCTGAAGCTTTCTTT.

V gene TRBV4-2 combines with J gene TRBJ2-1; 10 positions agree with TRBD2. CDR3 length: 17 residues. The V gene end was trimmed by 3 bases and the J gene end by 5 bases; junction bases not matched to a gene: 10. CDR1 and CDR2 from the germline V gene are LGHNA and YNFKEQ. CDR3 nucleotides: TGTGCCAGCAGCCAGGGCATCCGACTAGCGGGTAACAATGAGCAGTTCTTC. This translates into CASSQGIRLAGNNEQFF.

J is TRBJ1-1 and V is TRBV29-1; a weak D match, TRBD1 (6 bases). CDR3 size: 14 residues. The V gene lost 3 bases and the J gene lost 0 bases, with 11 bases spanning the gap. Germline-derived CDR1 and CDR2 are SQVTM and ANQGSEA. For the CDR3, the DNA is TGCAGCGTTGATGGGGGGCCGATGAACACTGAAGCTTTCTTT. Its protein is CSVDGGPMNTEAFF.

The rearrangement links TRBV5-4 to TRBJ2-1, with 9 nucleotides matching TRBD1. Trimming took 8 bases from V and 8 from J; bases not matched to a gene: 14. Looked up from germline, CDR1 is SGHNT and CDR2 is YYREEE (reference sequence). The CDR3 is 15 amino acids. CDR3 residues: CASLAGTGLLDEQFF. The CDR3 DNA is TGTGCCAGTTTAGCCGGGACAGGGCTTCTCGATGAGCAGTTCTTC.

The rearrangement uses TRBV7-2 and TRBJ2-3; the D is unclear. The CDR3 loop spans 14 amino acids. V lost 6 bases to trimming and J lost 5 bases, with 15 bases between them. The germline V gene has CDR1 SGHTA and CDR2 FQGNSA. For the CDR3, the DNA is TGTGCCAGCAGTCCCGGGCTAGTCCTAGATACGCAGTATTTT. This gives the protein CASSPGLVLDTQYF.

The V gene is TRBV27, the J gene TRBJ2-4, with D possibly matching TRBD2 (5 bases). The germline V gene encodes CDR1 MNHEY and CDR2 SMNVEV (reference sequence). The length of the CDR3 is 15 residues. Trimming stripped 3 bases from V and 13 bases from J, with 22 bases between. CDR3 loop: CASSLRGFGLDEQYF. DNA for the CDR3: TGTGCCAGCAGTTTGAGAGGGTTTGGATTAGACGAACAGTACTTC.

V is TRBV27 and J is TRBJ2-3; D possibly corresponds to TRBD1 (6 bases). The CDR3 runs 15 residues. V gave up 1 base and J gave up 0 bases, with 8 bases separating them. Germline CDR1 and CDR2: MNHEY and SMNVEV (reference sequence). CDR3 loop: CASSLWGPSTDTQYF. The DNA of the CDR3 is TGTGCCAGCAGTTTATGGGGGCCTAGCACAGATACGCAGTATTTT.

This clone was found once. The genes are TRBV7-9 and TRBJ1-2; TRBD1 agrees at 8 bases. After removal of 5 bases from V and 3 bases from J, the junction contained 2 bases not matched to a gene. CDR1 and CDR2 (germline): SEHNR, FQNEAQ (reference sequence). This CDR3 has 13 amino acids. The CDR3, as DNA: TGTGCCAGCAGCGCAGGGGGCGACTATGGCTACACCTTC. The encoded protein is CASSAGGDYGYTF.

The J gene is TRBJ1-1, the V gene TRBV6-5; no reliable D call. The germline V and J ends were trimmed by 2 bases and 2 bases, with 9 bases remaining between them. CDR3 length: 14 residues. Germline V gene sequence: CDR1 MNHEY, CDR2 SVGAGI. CDR3 amino acids: CASSYADHNTEAFF. The CDR3 nucleotides read TGTGCCAGCAGTTACGCAGACCACAACACTGAAGCTTTCTTT.